The entry that follows covers one T cell receptor beta chain sequence. Germline values: CDR1 SGDLS, CDR2 YYNGEE. The CDR3 spans 14 residues. Trimming cost V 0 bases and J 2 bases; bases outside gene matches: 2. This sample is part of a study of blood T cell repertoires in COVID-19. Libraries were prepared by immunoSEQ multiplex PCR; TCRdb keeps only in-frame clonotypes and omits some of them. The table shows some 150,000 clones, with about 85% occurring only once. J is TRBJ2-7 and V is TRBV9, with 7 bases matching TRBD1. Specimen: peripheral blood. This TCR came from a human donor in a cohort sampled during active COVID-19. Written as DNA, the CDR3 is TGTGCCAGCAGCGTAGGAGGGACAGCCTACGAGCAGTACTTC. Its protein is CASSVGGTAYEQYF. Combining the CDR3 with reference TRBV9 and TRBJ2-7 gives the whole variable domain DSGVTQTPKHLITATGQRVTLRCSPRSGDLSVYWYQQSLDQGLQFLIQYYNGEERAKGNILERFSAQQFPDLHSELNLSSLELGDSALYFCASSVGGTAYEQYFGPGTRLTVT.